The 26 T cell receptor beta chains below come from one sample, sequenced in a study of T cells after yellow fever vaccination. MiXCR, run by TCRdb on the 5' RACE reads, gives a single entry per CDR3 protein. Of 300,000 to 400,000 distinct CDR3 sequences listed, roughly 10% were seen once; the top ten hold roughly 3%. Sequencing was performed on CD4+ T cells sorted from PBMCs, taken 45 days after the yellow fever booster vaccination. These receptors were obtained from a man in his late teens or twenties who received the YFV17D yellow fever vaccine.

This clonotype has more than one count but fewer than ten. The V gene is TRBV5-1, the J gene TRBJ2-3; D may be TRBD1 (5 bases). CDR3 length: 14 amino acids. The V end lost 0 bases, the J end lost 4 bases, and 9 bases lay between the germline ends. Germline CDR1 SGHRS, CDR2 YFSETQ. CDR3 DNA sequence: TGCGCCAGCAGCTTGGACCAGGGTGCAGATACGCAGTATTTT. Protein sequence: CASSLDQGADTQYF.

The V and J genes are TRBV4-3 and TRBJ2-3, with TRBD1 matching over 9 bases. The germline CDR1 and CDR2 sequences are LGHNA and YSLEER. The CDR3 is 15 amino acids. Trimming at V came to 4 bases and at J to 2 bases, leaving 4 bases not matched to a gene. The CDR3 loop is CASSPRDRDTDTQYF. The CDR3, as DNA: TGCGCCAGCAGCCCAAGGGACAGGGACACAGATACGCAGTATTTT.

This clonotype was counted only a few times. The chain couples TRBV29-1 to TRBJ1-2; 11 nucleotides match TRBD1. CDR1 is SQVTM and CDR2 is ANQGSEA in the germline V gene. V trimming: 8 bases; J trimming: 7 bases; junction bases outside the gene matches: 6. The CDR3 sequence is 12 residues long. The DNA for the CDR3 is TGCAGCATCCGGACAGGGGGCTCTGGCTACACCTTC. Its translation is CSIRTGGSGYTF.

The chain couples TRBV6-1 to TRBJ2-5; 10 bases align to TRBD1. Germline CDR1 and CDR2: MNHNS and SASEGT. V was clipped by 10 bases and J by 4 bases; unmatched bases: 9. This CDR3 is built from 14 residues. The CDR3 DNA reads as TGTGCCACTCCGGGACAGGGGACCTTAGAGACCCAGTACTTC. Protein product: CATPGQGTLETQYF.

V is TRBV7-3 and J is TRBJ2-3, with TRBD1 matching over 9 bases. CDR3 length: 16 amino acids. The V and J ends lost 6 bases and 1 base, in that order; junction bases with no gene match: 8. CDR1 is SGHTA and CDR2 is FQGTGA in the germline V gene. DNA for the CDR3: TGTGCCAGCAGTCAGGGACAGGGAACGGGCACAGATACGCAGTATTTT. This sequence encodes CASSQGQGTGTDTQYF.

The rearrangement links TRBV25-1 to TRBJ1-4; D is unresolved. CDR3 length: 12 amino acids. The germline V gene encodes CDR1 MGHDK and CDR2 SYGVNS. Trimming stripped 7 bases from V and 6 bases from J, with 9 bases between. CDR3 amino acids: CASTRNHEKLFF. The CDR3 DNA sequence: TGTGCCAGCACCAGAAACCATGAAAAACTGTTTTTT.

In its sample, this clonotype was seen a few times. This sequence joins TRBV25-1 and TRBJ2-1; D possibly matches TRBD1 or TRBD2 (6 bases each). CDR3 length equals 13 residues. The V and J ends lost 4 bases and 8 bases respectively, with 12 bases between them. Germline CDR1 reads MGHDK; CDR2 reads SYGVNS. As DNA, the CDR3 is TGTGCCAGCAGTGTGGGGGGCATGGATGAGCAGTTCTTC. It translates to CASSVGGMDEQFF. The full variable domain, in which reference TRBV25-1 and TRBJ2-1 provide the parts outside the CDR3, is EADIYQTPRYLVIGTGKKITLECSQTMGHDKMYWYQQDPGMELHLIHYSYGVNSTEKGDLSSESTVSRIRTEHFPLTLESARPSHTSQYLCASSVGGMDEQFFGPGTRLTVL.

The gene calls are TRBV25-1 and TRBJ1-4; D is uncertain. The length of the CDR3 is 14 residues. Trimming stripped 1 base from V and 3 bases from J, with 6 bases between. Germline values: CDR1 MGHDK, CDR2 SYGVNS. CDR3 sequence reads: CASSESLANEKLFF. CDR3 nucleotide sequence: TGTGCCAGCAGTGAATCTTTAGCTAATGAAAAACTGTTTTTT.

The sample holds many counts of this clonotype. V gene TRBV5-5 combines with J gene TRBJ2-3; 11 bases align to TRBD1. This CDR3 spans 16 amino acids. CDR1 and CDR2 (germline): SGHKS, YYEKEE (reference sequence). Trimming took 4 bases from V and 3 from J; bases not matched to a gene: 7. The CDR3 nucleotides are TGTGCCAGCAGCGGGGAGGGGACAGGGGGGACAGATACGCAGTATTTT. Protein: CASSGEGTGGTDTQYF.

This clonotype was counted between two and nine times. The V gene is TRBV12-3 or TRBV12-4, the J gene TRBJ1-1, with D unclear. V dropped 2 bases and J dropped 6 bases, with 16 bases sitting between them. The length of the CDR3 is 15 residues. The chain's CDR3 is CASSLSAIGHAEAFF. CDR3 coding DNA: TGTGCCAGCAGTTTATCGGCAATAGGCCATGCTGAAGCTTTCTTT.

This chain links TRBV6-2 or TRBV6-3 with TRBJ2-3; the match to TRBD2 covers 8 bases. The CDR3 has 15 amino acids. Per germline, CDR1 MNHEY and CDR2 SVGEGT. Trimming at V came to 5 bases and at J to 3 bases, leaving 7 bases not matched to a gene. CDR3 amino acids: CASSAPGTRTDTQYF. The CDR3 DNA sequence: TGTGCCAGCAGTGCGCCCGGGACTAGGACAGATACGCAGTATTTT.

V usage is TRBV5-1 and J usage is TRBJ1-2; D gene unclear. This CDR3 is 12 amino acids long. V lost 1 base to trimming and J lost 8 bases, with 9 bases between them. Germline V CDR1 and CDR2: SGHRS, YFSETQ. The CDR3 DNA reads TGCGCCAGCAGCTTGACAGTAGGAGGCTACACCTTC. Protein product: CASSLTVGGYTF. Together with reference TRBV5-1 and TRBJ1-2, the CDR3 gives the full variable domain: KAGVTQTPRYLIKTRGQQVTLSCSPISGHRSVSWYQQTPGQGLQFLFEYFSETQRNKGNFPGRFSGRQFSNSRSEMNVSTLELGDSALYLCASSLTVGGYTFGSGTRLTVV.

This chain links TRBV7-9 with TRBJ2-3, with D perhaps matching TRBD1 (6 bases). CDR1 and CDR2 (germline): SEHNR, FQNEAQ (reference sequence). The CDR3 length is 16 residues. The germline V and J ends were trimmed by 5 bases and 4 bases, with 19 bases remaining between them. Here the CDR3 DNA reads TGTGCCAGCAGCCCCGCAGGGGTCAGGGTGGCAGATACGCAGTATTTT. This codes for CASSPAGVRVADTQYF. The full variable domain, with the rest looked up from reference TRBV7-9 and TRBJ2-3, is DTGVSQNPRHKITKRGQNVTFRCDPISEHNRLYWYRQTLGQGPEFLTYFQNEAQLEKSRLLSDRFSAERPKGSFSTLEIQRTEQGDSAMYLCASSPAGVRVADTQYFGPGTRLTVL.

This chain connects TRBV5-1 to TRBJ1-2; 8 nucleotides agree with TRBD1. The CDR3 extends over 15 amino acids. Germline-derived CDR1 and CDR2 are SGHRS and YFSETQ. J gave up 2 bases and V 3 bases, and 6 bases lay outside the gene matches. CDR3 sequence (DNA): TGCGCCAGCAGCTATGTAGGGACAGGCAACTATGGCTACACCTTC. It encodes CASSYVGTGNYGYTF.

The rearrangement links TRBV7-2 to TRBJ1-5, with D perhaps matching TRBD1 (5 bases). Germline V CDR1 and CDR2: SGHTA, FQGNSA. Deletions cut 2 bases from V and 4 bases from J, with 12 bases between. The CDR3 length is 15 residues. This chain's CDR3 is CASSLLQGANQPQHF. The CDR3 coding sequence is TGTGCCAGCAGCTTATTGCAGGGTGCGAATCAGCCCCAGCATTTT. Supplemented by reference TRBV7-2 and TRBJ1-5, the full variable domain reads GAGVSQSPSNKVTEKGKDVELRCDPISGHTALYWYRQSLGQGLEFLIYFQGNSAPDKSGLPSDRFSAERTGGSVSTLTIQRTQQEDSAVYLCASSLLQGANQPQHFGDGTRLSIL.

This clonotype was seen a few times. V gene TRBV6-4 combines with J gene TRBJ2-7, with a tentative D call TRBD2 (5 bases). The CDR3 loop spans 16 amino acids. V was cut by 4 bases and J by 0 bases, with 16 bases left in between. CDR1 is MRHNA, CDR2 SNTAGT, per germline. The CDR3 loop is CASSGMRARYSYEQYF. The CDR3 nucleotides are TGTGCCAGCAGTGGGATGAGGGCGAGGTACTCCTACGAGCAGTACTTC.

This clonotype has a handful of counts. The chain combines TRBV10-3 with TRBJ2-7; D is ambiguous. The CDR3 contains 13 residues. Germline V lookup: CDR1 ENHRY, CDR2 SYGVKD. Trimming shortened V by 6 bases and J by 6 bases, and 15 bases separated the two germline ends. CDR3 in DNA: TGTGCCATCAGCCCGGAGAAAGTAGGCGAGCAGTACGTC. Its protein is CAISPEKVGEQYV.

This chain uses TRBV25-1 with TRBJ1-4; D gene ambiguous. This CDR3 is built from 13 residues. The germline gives CDR1 MGHDK, CDR2 SYGVNS. The ends were cut back, 4 bases at V and 8 bases at J, with 11 bases in the middle. This chain's CDR3 is CASSGPKREKLFF. The CDR3 nucleotides are TGTGCCAGCAGTGGACCCAAGCGGGAAAAACTGTTTTTT. The variable domain in full, with the rest retrieved from reference TRBV25-1 and TRBJ1-4, is EADIYQTPRYLVIGTGKKITLECSQTMGHDKMYWYQQDPGMELHLIHYSYGVNSTEKGDLSSESTVSRIRTEHFPLTLESARPSHTSQYLCASSGPKREKLFFGSGTQLSVL.

This clonotype was found many times. This chain uses TRBV7-9 with TRBJ2-4, with 7 bases fitting TRBD2. Trimming took 1 base from V and 7 from J; bases not matched to a gene: 1. Germline V gives CDR1 SEHNR, CDR2 FQNEAQ (reference sequence). The CDR3 is 13 residues long. The CDR3 loop is CASSLGGGNIQYF. DNA for the CDR3: TGTGCCAGCAGCTTAGGGGGGGGTAACATTCAGTACTTC.

This chain connects TRBV7-9 to TRBJ1-1; D is unclear. The V end lost 4 bases, the J end lost 8 bases, and 11 bases lay between the germline ends. Germline CDR1 and CDR2: SEHNR and FQNEAQ (reference sequence). The CDR3 is 12 residues long. The CDR3 here is CASSWIEGEAFF. Written as DNA, the CDR3 is TGTGCCAGCAGCTGGATCGAGGGAGAAGCTTTCTTT. The full variable domain, in which reference TRBV7-9 and TRBJ1-1 provide the parts outside the CDR3, is DTGVSQNPRHKITKRGQNVTFRCDPISEHNRLYWYRQTLGQGPEFLTYFQNEAQLEKSRLLSDRFSAERPKGSFSTLEIQRTEQGDSAMYLCASSWIEGEAFFGQGTRLTVV.

This clonotype was picked up many times. Relative to the germline gene, one junction end is altered; a read error may explain this. This CDR3 reads CASSPTGGGETQYF. The CDR3 coding sequence is TGCGCCAGCTCACCAACAGGGGGCGGGGAGACCCAGTACTTC. The chain is built from TRBV6-5 and TRBJ2-5; 9 nucleotides align to TRBD1. This CDR3 has 14 amino acids. From germline, CDR1 is MNHEY and CDR2 SVGAGI.

This clonotype was seen a few times. The V gene is TRBV15, the J gene TRBJ2-7; tentatively, D is TRBD1 (7 bases). The CDR3 runs 15 residues. V was pared by 5 bases and J by 5 bases, with 19 bases between. Looked up from germline, CDR1 is LNHNV and CDR2 is YYDKDF (reference sequence). The CDR3 here is CATSPRPTGRHEQYV. CDR3 nucleotide sequence: TGTGCCACCAGCCCGAGACCGACAGGGAGGCACGAGCAGTACGTC.

On this clonotype itself: A read error may produce the germline difference seen at one junction end. The gene calls are TRBV19 and TRBJ2-7; D tentatively reads TRBD1 or TRBD2 (5 bases each). CDR1 LNHDA and CDR2 SQIVND come from the germline V gene (reference sequence). This CDR3 comprises 14 residues. The CDR3 protein is CASSNRGERYEKYF. The CDR3 DNA reads as TGTGCCAGTAGTAACAGAGGGGAAAGGTACGAGAAGTACTTC.

The chain uses TRBV15 and TRBJ1-1; 7 nucleotides align to TRBD1. The CDR3 loop spans 15 amino acids. With 5 bases clipped from V and 7 bases from J, the junction kept 13 bases outside the gene matches. CDR1 is LNHNV, CDR2 YYDKDF, per germline (reference sequence). DNA of the CDR3: TGTGCCACCAGCCACGCTCATCGGACAGGTCTTGAAGCTTTCTTT. Protein: CATSHAHRTGLEAFF.

The chain carries TRBV10-3 and TRBJ2-5; TRBD2 matches at 8 bases. V lost 6 bases, J lost 5 bases, and 5 bases stayed unmatched. Germline V lookup: CDR1 ENHRY, CDR2 SYGVKD. The CDR3 length is 13 residues. The CDR3 DNA reads as TGTGCCATCAGAGGGACTAGACAGGAGACCCAGTACTTC. Protein product: CAIRGTRQETQYF.

The V and J genes are TRBV4-3 and TRBJ1-4; TRBD1 aligns across 9 bases. Germline assignment: CDR1 LGHNA and CDR2 YSLEER. This CDR3 spans 16 amino acids. The junction had 9 bases not matched to a gene; V was cut back by 5 bases and J by 5 bases. CDR3 residues: CASSKLAGTGNEKLFF. The CDR3 DNA sequence: TGCGCCAGCAGCAAACTCGCCGGGACAGGGAATGAAAAACTGTTTTTT.